The sequence of this TCR beta chain was determined in a study of prognosis after radiotherapy for stage I lung cancer. As concerns this clonotype: With only one base between it and a far larger clone, this is likely a read error.

The germline V gene has CDR1 SGHRS and CDR2 YFSETQ. This CDR3 spans 16 amino acids. Two-round multiplex PCR on genomic DNA was the method by which TCR beta CDR3 was amplified. Gene-specific TRBV and TRBJ primers were used in PCR round one. TCRdb reanalysed the multiplex PCR reads using MiXCR and keeps one entry per CDR3 protein. This sample has around 30,000 distinct CDR3 sequences; less than 40% occur once, and the top ten carry 9% to 13%. The receptor's source is a donor of 50 years or more with non-small cell lung cancer. The starting material was PBMCs, obtained before or after stereotactic body radiation therapy (not recorded which). The genes are TRBV5-1 and TRBJ2-7; 8 bases fit TRBD2. The assigned J gene may be wrong: the sequence end matches TRBJ2-5 better. The CDR3 region has the DNA TGCGCCAGCAGCTTGCAGTCTAGCGGGTTAGGAGAGACCCAGTACTTC. Its protein is CASSLQSSGLGETQYF.